The 27 T cell receptor beta chains below were found in one sample sequenced in a study of blood T cell repertoires in COVID-19. Clones were sequenced by immunoSEQ multiplex PCR, and TCRdb holds only the in-frame ones, with some missing. The sample shows just over 350,000 clones, approximately 84% of them seen only once. The sample was PBMCs or T cells enriched from blood (not recorded which). Receptors originate from a woman aged 25 to 39 who had recovered from COVID-19.

CDR3 nucleotides: TGTGCCAGCAGTGAATCCACTAGCGGGAGTTACAATGAGCAGTTCTTC. Translated, it gives CASSESTSGSYNEQFF. The rearrangement joins TRBV28 to TRBJ2-1; 11 nucleotides agree with TRBD2. J lost 4 bases, V lost 5 bases, and 7 bases had no gene match. CDR1 and CDR2 from the germline V gene are MDHEN and SYDVKM. This CDR3 has 16 residues.

The chain recombines TRBV30 with TRBJ1-6; TRBD1 matches at 7 bases. J gave up 4 bases and V 5 bases, and 8 bases lay outside the gene matches. There are 15 residues in the CDR3. Germline values: CDR1 GTSNPN, CDR2 SVGIG (reference sequence). The CDR3 region has the DNA TGTGCCTGGTCCCGAGGGGACAGATATAATTCACCCCTCCACTTT. This translates into CAWSRGDRYNSPLHF.

The J gene is TRBJ2-3, the V gene TRBV5-1, with TRBD1 matching 10 bases. Germline V gene lookup returns CDR1 SGHRS and CDR2 YFSETQ. J gave up 6 bases and V 4 bases, and 14 bases lay outside the gene matches. The CDR3 extends over 17 amino acids. The CDR3 DNA reads as TGCGCCAGCAGCCCCGGTCTGGGACAGGGGTATGGGGATACGCAGTATTTT. This codes for CASSPGLGQGYGDTQYF.

This chain uses TRBV24-1 with TRBJ2-3, with D possibly being TRBD2 (5 bases). V shed 5 bases and J shed 6 bases, with 11 bases lying between them. The CDR3 length is 13 residues. Germline CDR1 KGHDR, CDR2 SFDVKD. CDR3 in amino acids: CATSVGSGDTQYF. For the CDR3, the DNA is TGTGCCACCAGTGTCGGGTCGGGGGATACGCAGTATTTT.

To note about this clone: The junction shows a germline mismatch at one end, possibly a read error. V and J are TRBV12-3 or TRBV12-4 and TRBJ1-4; tentative D call: TRBD1 (5 bases). This CDR3 region has 13 residues. The CDR3 DNA is TGTGCCAGCAGGGAGCAGGGTAATGGAAAACTGTTTTTT. This translates into CASREQGNGKLFF.

This clone has more than one count but fewer than ten. This chain joins TRBV3-1 (or the pseudogene TRBV3-2) and TRBJ2-3; D perhaps matches TRBD2 (6 bases). V lost 3 bases and J 4 bases, leaving 8 bases between the germline ends. Germline V gene sequence: CDR1 LGHDT, CDR2 YNNKEL (reference sequence). The CDR3 has 13 amino acids. CDR3 in DNA: TGTGCCAGCAGCCACCCGGGGGCAGATACGCAGTATTTT. It translates to CASSHPGADTQYF.

The chain employs TRBV5-1 and TRBJ2-7, with D maybe TRBD1 (9 bases). V gave up 3 bases and J gave up 2 bases, with 27 bases separating them. CDR1 and CDR2 from the germline V gene are SGHRS and YFSETQ. There are 19 residues in the CDR3. The CDR3: CASSSVPGQGGSGAYEQYF. The CDR3 bases are TGCGCCAGCAGCTCCGTCCCGGGACAGGGAGGTAGCGGGGCCTACGAGCAGTACTTC. The full variable domain, with the rest looked up from reference TRBV5-1 and TRBJ2-7, is KAGVTQTPRYLIKTRGQQVTLSCSPISGHRSVSWYQQTPGQGLQFLFEYFSETQRNKGNFPGRFSGRQFSNSRSEMNVSTLELGDSALYLCASSSVPGQGGSGAYEQYFGPGTRLTVT.

This clone has more than one count but fewer than ten. The rearrangement uses TRBV7-9 and TRBJ2-1, with 7 nucleotides matching TRBD1. The CDR3 extends over 14 amino acids. The junction had 2 bases not matched to a gene; V was cut back by 0 bases and J by 6 bases. CDR1 and CDR2 (germline): SEHNR, FQNEAQ (reference sequence). The CDR3 DNA sequence: TGTGCCAGCAGCTTAGCGGACAGGTCCAATGAGCAGTTCTTC. This encodes CASSLADRSNEQFF.

V and J are TRBV4-2 and TRBJ1-4; TRBD1 might be the D (5 bases). This CDR3 region has 14 residues. Trimming took off 6 bases at V and 6 bases at J, with 14 bases between the two ends. Germline CDR1 and CDR2: LGHNA and YNFKEQ. The CDR3 loop reads CASSRGGTDEKLFF. The CDR3 nucleotides read TGTGCCAGCAGTCGGGGGGGGACGGATGAAAAACTGTTTTTT.

V is TRBV10-3 and J is TRBJ2-7, with TRBD2 identical over 13 bases. Losses at the gene ends were 2 bases for V and 3 bases for J; bases not matched to a gene: 10. Germline V gene data show CDR1 as ENHRY and CDR2 as SYGVKD. The CDR3 covers 18 residues. CDR3: CAISEPWTSGSAHYEQYF. DNA for the CDR3: TGTGCCATCAGTGAGCCATGGACTAGCGGGAGTGCCCACTACGAGCAGTACTTC.

The rearrangement joins TRBV14 to TRBJ1-4; D possibly corresponds to TRBD1 (5 bases). This CDR3 is built from 18 residues. The germline CDR1 and CDR2 sequences are SGHDN and FVKESK. Trimming removed 1 base at V and 0 bases at J, with 15 bases between. The CDR3 DNA reads as TGTGCCAGCAGCCAAGTTAATCACAGGTTTGCAACTAATGAAAAACTGTTTTTT. Its protein product is CASSQVNHRFATNEKLFF.

The chain employs TRBV23-1 and TRBJ2-7, with 11 positions matching TRBD1. TRBV23-1 is classed as an ORF, of uncertain function. The CDR3 runs to 18 residues. V shed 0 bases, J shed 0 bases, and the junction held 7 bases outside the gene matches. CDR3 sequence reads: CASSQSSPGQGVSYEQYF. DNA for the CDR3: TGCGCCAGCAGTCAATCGTCGCCGGGACAGGGGGTCTCCTACGAGCAGTACTTC.

The gene calls are TRBV5-1 and TRBJ2-2; perhaps TRBD1 as D (5 bases). The V gene lost 0 bases and the J gene lost 5 bases, with 11 bases spanning the gap. This CDR3 has 15 residues. Per the germline V gene, CDR1 is SGHRS and CDR2 is YFSETQ. The CDR3 DNA sequence: TGCGCCAGCAGCTTGGAACAGGCGAGGACCGGGGAGCTGTTTTTT. It translates to CASSLEQARTGELFF.

V and J are TRBV19 and TRBJ1-5; TRBD1 matches at 7 bases. With 11 bases clipped from V and 3 bases from J, the junction kept 7 bases outside the gene matches. The CDR3 is made up of 13 amino acids. The germline V gene has CDR1 LNHDA and CDR2 SQIVND (reference sequence). The CDR3 DNA follows: TGTGCCGGATCAGGGACAGTCAATCAGCCCCAGCATTTT. This codes for CAGSGTVNQPQHF.

This clone was seen once. In nucleotides, the CDR3 is TGTGCCAGCAGGGGAGGGGCCGGCAATCAGCCCCAGCATTTT. It specifies CASRGGAGNQPQHF. The rearrangement uses TRBV2 and TRBJ1-5; weak D call: TRBD1 (5 bases). CDR1 is SNHLY, CDR2 FYNNEI, per germline. The CDR3 is 14 residues long. V was clipped by 6 bases and J by 2 bases, with 11 bases between them.

This clone was counted between two and nine times. The chain employs TRBV2 and TRBJ1-1, with D possibly matching TRBD1 (5 bases). The CDR3 covers 13 residues. V was pared by 6 bases and J by 4 bases, with 12 bases between. CDR1 is SNHLY, CDR2 FYNNEI, per germline. CDR3 DNA: TGTGCCAGCAGCAGGGAGCGGGGCACTGAAGCTTTCTTT. It specifies CASSRERGTEAFF.

V is TRBV29-1 and J is TRBJ2-7, with TRBD2 matching 9 bases. CDR3 length: 12 residues. Trimming at V came to 5 bases and at J to 3 bases, leaving 2 bases not matched to a gene. Per germline, CDR1 SQVTM and CDR2 ANQGSEA. The CDR3 spells CSVLREGYEQYF. The CDR3 coding sequence is TGCAGCGTTTTGCGGGAGGGCTACGAGCAGTACTTC.

V usage is TRBV7-9 and J usage is TRBJ1-1; D ambiguous. V was trimmed by 5 bases and J by 3 bases, leaving 13 bases between them. The CDR3 runs to 14 residues. Germline loops: CDR1 SEHNR, CDR2 FQNEAQ (reference sequence). The CDR3: CASSPATVYTEAFF. The CDR3 bases are TGTGCCAGCAGCCCCGCTACAGTGTACACTGAAGCTTTCTTT.

About this clone: Other DNA sequences in the sample encode the same CDR3. The chain combines TRBV7-8 with TRBJ1-5, with D possibly TRBD1 on 5 matching bases. The CDR3 contains 14 residues. The V gene lost 1 base and the J gene lost 3 bases, with 7 bases spanning the gap. From germline, CDR1 is SGHVS and CDR2 FQNEAQ. The CDR3 region is CASSLGGANQPQHF. The CDR3 nucleotides are TGTGCCAGCAGCTTAGGTGGGGCCAATCAGCCCCAGCATTTT.

The rearrangement uses TRBV5-4 and TRBJ2-1; TRBD2 agrees at 9 bases. With V trimmed by 1 base and J by 5 bases, 1 base remained unmatched. Germline V gene lookup returns CDR1 SGHNT and CDR2 YYREEE (reference sequence). The CDR3 totals 14 residues. The CDR3 is CASSLPSGDNEQFF. CDR3 nucleotide sequence: TGTGCCAGCAGCTTGCCTAGCGGGGACAATGAGCAGTTCTTC.

This chain joins TRBV30 and TRBJ2-2; 11 bases agree with TRBD1. CDR1 and CDR2 from the germline V gene are GTSNPN and SVGIG (reference sequence). The CDR3 is 15 residues long. The trim removed 2 bases at V and 5 bases at J, leaving 4 bases unmatched. The CDR3 DNA reads TGTGCCTGGAGTAAGGGGACAGGGGGGACCGGGGAGCTGTTTTTT. Encoded protein: CAWSKGTGGTGELFF.

V gene TRBV29-1 combines with J gene TRBJ1-2; D call uncertain. The CDR3 is 12 amino acids. V dropped 6 bases and J dropped 5 bases, with 13 bases sitting between them. CDR1 is SQVTM, CDR2 ANQGSEA, per germline. CDR3 coding DNA: TGCAGCGTCGGGAATACCAGGTATGGCTACACCTTC. It yields the protein CSVGNTRYGYTF.

The V and J genes are TRBV6-5 and TRBJ2-2; D is unresolved. The CDR3 consists of 11 residues. CDR1 is MNHEY and CDR2 is SVGAGI in the germline V gene. V was shortened by 7 bases and J by 3 bases, with 3 bases between the two germline ends. CDR3 residues: CASTYTGELFF. DNA for the CDR3: TGTGCCAGCACCTACACCGGGGAGCTGTTTTTT.

The chain uses TRBV3-1 (or the pseudogene TRBV3-2) and TRBJ1-6; 7 bases agree with TRBD1. The germline CDR1 and CDR2 sequences are LGHDT and YNNKEL (reference sequence). CDR3 length: 15 amino acids. Trimming removed 6 bases from V and 0 bases from J; junction bases left unmatched: 2. The CDR3 DNA reads TGTGCCAGCAGGGACAGGAGCTCCTATAATTCACCCCTCCACTTT. This gives the protein CASRDRSSYNSPLHF.

The chain has TRBV2 and TRBJ2-1; 13 positions match TRBD2. V trimming: 8 bases; J trimming: 9 bases; junction bases outside the gene matches: 7. This CDR3 is 14 amino acids long. CDR1 and CDR2 from the germline V gene are SNHLY and FYNNEI. CDR3 residues: CASATSGRALEQFF. CDR3 coding DNA: TGTGCCAGCGCCACTAGCGGGAGGGCCCTTGAGCAGTTCTTC.

The chain recombines TRBV4-1 with TRBJ2-1; 12 bases match TRBD2. The CDR3 spans 15 residues. CDR1 MGHRA and CDR2 YSYEKL come from the germline V gene. Trimming took 4 bases from V and 7 from J; bases not matched to a gene: 5. The CDR3 loop reads CASSPLAGGINEQFF. The CDR3 DNA is TGCGCCAGCAGCCCACTAGCGGGAGGAATTAATGAGCAGTTCTTC.

The V and J genes are TRBV29-1 and TRBJ1-1; D uncertain. Trimming took off 6 bases at V and 8 bases at J, with 16 bases between the two ends. This CDR3 comprises 12 residues. Germline values: CDR1 SQVTM, CDR2 ANQGSEA. In DNA form, the CDR3 reads TGCAGCGTCCAACGGGGAACGTGGGAAGCTTTCTTT. The encoded protein is CSVQRGTWEAFF.